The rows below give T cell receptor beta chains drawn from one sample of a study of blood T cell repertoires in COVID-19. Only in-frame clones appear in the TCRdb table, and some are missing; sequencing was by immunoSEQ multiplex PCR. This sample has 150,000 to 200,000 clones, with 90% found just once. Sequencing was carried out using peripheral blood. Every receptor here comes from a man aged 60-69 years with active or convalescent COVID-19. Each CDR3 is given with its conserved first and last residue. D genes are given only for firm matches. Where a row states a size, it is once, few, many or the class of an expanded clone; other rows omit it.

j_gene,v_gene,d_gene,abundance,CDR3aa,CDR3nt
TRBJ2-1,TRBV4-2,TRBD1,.,CASSQSSGTGIYNEQFF,TGTGCCAGCAGCCAAAGTTCCGGGACAGGGATCTACAATGAGCAGTTCTTC
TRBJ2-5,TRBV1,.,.,CTSSQEFGGKETQYF,TGCACCAGCAGCCAAGAGTTCGGCGGGAAAGAGACCCAGTACTTC
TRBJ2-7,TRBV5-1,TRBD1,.,CASSSGTGPFYEQYF,TGCGCCAGCAGTTCCGGGACAGGGCCCTTCTACGAGCAGTACTTC
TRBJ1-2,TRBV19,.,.,CASSIDSGVSGYTF,TGTGCCAGTAGTATAGATAGCGGGGTCTCTGGCTACACCTTC
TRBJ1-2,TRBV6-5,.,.,CASSYFRTHLAGYTF,TGTGCCAGCAGTTACTTTAGGACACACCTCGCAGGCTACACCTTC
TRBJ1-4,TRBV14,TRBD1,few,CASSRDRDNEKLFF,TGTGCCAGCAGCCGGGACAGAGATAATGAAAAACTGTTTTTT
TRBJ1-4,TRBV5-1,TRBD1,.,CASSLARQGGNEKLFF,TGCGCCAGCAGCTTGGCCCGACAGGGGGGAAATGAAAAACTGTTTTTT
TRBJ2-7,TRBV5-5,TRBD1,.,CASSSGQLYEQYF,TGTGCCAGCAGCTCGGGACAGTTATACGAGCAGTACTTC
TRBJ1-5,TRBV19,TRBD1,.,CASRPGTGVGGNQPQHF,TGTGCCAGTAGACCAGGGACAGGGGTCGGGGGCAATCAGCCCCAGCATTTT
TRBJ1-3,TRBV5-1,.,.,CASSLNYATNTIYF,TGCGCCAGCAGCTTAAACTATGCTACAAACACCATATATTTT